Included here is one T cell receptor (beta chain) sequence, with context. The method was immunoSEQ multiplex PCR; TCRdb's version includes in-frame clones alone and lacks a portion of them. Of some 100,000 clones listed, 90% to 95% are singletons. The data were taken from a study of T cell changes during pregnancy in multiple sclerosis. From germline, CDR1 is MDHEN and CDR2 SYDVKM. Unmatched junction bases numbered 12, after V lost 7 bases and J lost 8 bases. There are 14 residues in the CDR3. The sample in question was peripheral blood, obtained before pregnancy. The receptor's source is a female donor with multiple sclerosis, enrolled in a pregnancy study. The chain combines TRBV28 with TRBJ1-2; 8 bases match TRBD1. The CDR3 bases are TGTGCCAGCACCTCAGGGGGCGAGACTATGGGCTACACCTTC. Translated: CASTSGGETMGYTF.